This T cell receptor (beta chain) was recorded in a study of cytomegalovirus exposure and HLA in healthy donors (dated by TCRdb to 2016 to 2017). Some background on the complete study: A later analysis indicated that the 130 or so validation repertoires were generated on the platform also employed for the approximately 690 repertoires of the first cohort. The study was designed to test whether signatures of past pathogen exposure could be identified by cataloging public T cell receptors. Besides the first cohort of some 670 subjects, a separate validation cohort made up of over 95 different subjects was used. To predict cytomegalovirus infection status, the study combined high-throughput TCR immunosequencing, statistical association of individual TCRs with disease status, and machine learning.

Separate from the roughly 630-subject first cohort, the validation cohort of 120 subjects was the group to which the donors belonged. The paper's findings and limits, for the study overall: The authors suggested that the approach could potentially be extended to other disease states and immunological phenotypes. In the study, some 160 TCR beta chains were listed as associated with cytomegalovirus. Subsequent analysis determined that TCRs grouped into clusters in the first cohort also showed a tendency toward co-occurrence across the roughly 110 validation repertoires, and roughly 94% of cluster scores exceeded 0. The validation cohort had no HLA typing available for a later analysis, so co-occurrence within that cohort was assessed over all 130 or so repertoires. In vitro tests confirmed that three of the cytomegalovirus-associated TCR beta chains recognize cytomegalovirus antigens. Most TCR sequences were seen in very few donors, while some public TCRs were found in many individuals. The classifier was reported to diagnose cytomegalovirus status with high specificity and sensitivity in both the original and validation cohorts.

CDR1 is given as LNHNV and CDR2 as YYDKDF, both from the germline V gene (reference sequence). The CDR3 starts with the cysteine, ends with the phenylalanine, and has 16 residues. Only the CDR3 DNA is retained, 48 bases long and in frame from the first base. Ends trimmed: V by 2 bases, J by 6 bases; bases unmatched to a gene: 4. For this clone: Its binding antigen is unknown. No much larger clone exists at a distance of one base, and base qualities are not known.

Receptor libraries were prepared by the immunoSEQ multiplex PCR assay. The published analysis was carried out like this. A statistical classification framework was developed to diagnose cytomegalovirus status using the catalog of TCR beta chain sequences. TCRdb provides this immuneACCESS table in a form limited to in-frame rearrangements. Some clones are lacking; in checked studies, under half of them reflect an unresolved V gene, and why the rest are absent is not known. V and J calls and clone size are as listed in that table; D and trimming were resolved from the DNA. The sample table shows roughly 150,000 clones, and approximately 84% are seen once. Around 27% of the sample lies in the top ten.

The sequence was collected from a man aged 30 to 39 in good health and CMV-seropositive. Sequenced material: PBMCs. The rearrangement combines TRBV15 with TRBJ2-1; 13 bases in the junction line up with TRBD2. The DNA sequence is as follows: TGTGCCACCAGCAGAAAACTAGCGGGGGGGCCCAATGAGCAGTTCTTC. Its product reads: CATSRKLAGGPNEQFF. With the rest looked up from the reference TRBV15 and TRBJ2-1 genes rather than sequenced, the full variable domain is DAMVIQNPRYQVTQFGKPVTLSCSQTLNHNVMYWYQQKSSQAPKLLFHYYDKDFNNEADTPDNFQSRRPNTSFCFLDIRSPGLGDTAMYLCATSRKLAGGPNEQFFGPGTRLTVL.